The 23 T cell receptor beta chains in this list originate from one sample, sequenced in a study of cytomegalovirus exposure and HLA in healthy donors. Vbeta (60) and Jbeta (13) primers were used in the PCR. The protocol was immunoSEQ multiplex PCR, while the TCRdb copy is restricted to in-frame clones and leaves out a portion. Of 150,000 to 200,000 clones in the sample, 79% were seen once. Sequencing was carried out using PBMCs. Receptors were obtained from a woman aged 50 to 60 in good health and CMV-seronegative.

The table lists this clone with a few counts. This chain links TRBV5-1 with TRBJ2-5; TRBD2 agrees at 11 bases. The CDR3 loop spans 16 amino acids. Per the germline V gene, CDR1 is SGHRS and CDR2 is YFSETQ. J gave up 5 bases and V 3 bases, and 9 bases lay outside the gene matches. CDR3 sequence reads: CASSSGLAGGVETQYF. The CDR3 bases are TGCGCCAGCAGCTCTGGGCTAGCGGGGGGTGTGGAGACCCAGTACTTC.

The gene calls are TRBV6-4 and TRBJ2-1; 7 bases align to TRBD1. This CDR3 has 16 residues. Trimming took 4 bases from V and 0 from J; bases not matched to a gene: 6. Germline V gene sequence: CDR1 MRHNA, CDR2 SNTAGT. The CDR3 DNA is TGTGCCAGCAGTGCCAGGGGGATTAGCTCCTACAATGAGCAGTTCTTC. It is translated as CASSARGISSYNEQFF.

V usage is TRBV6-6 and J usage is TRBJ1-1, with 7 bases lining up with TRBD1. Germline trimming cut 5 bases from V and 4 bases from J; bases unmatched to any gene: 7. Germline loops: CDR1 MNHNY, CDR2 SVGAGI (reference sequence). The CDR3 sequence is 14 residues long. The CDR3 protein is CASSLTGVGTEAFF. The CDR3 DNA reads as TGTGCCAGCAGTCTAACAGGGGTGGGCACTGAAGCTTTCTTT.

The chain links TRBV29-1 to TRBJ2-1; no definite D call. The V end lost 5 bases, the J end lost 0 bases, and 14 bases lay between the germline ends. Germline V gene sequence: CDR1 SQVTM, CDR2 ANQGSEA. CDR3 length: 15 residues. The CDR3 DNA follows: TGCAGCGTTAGAGGTGGTCTAAGCTCCTACAATGAGCAGTTCTTC. It specifies CSVRGGLSSYNEQFF.

The chain uses TRBV7-2 and TRBJ2-1; 8 bases match TRBD2. The CDR3 is made up of 17 amino acids. Germline V gene sequence: CDR1 SGHTA, CDR2 FQGNSA. With 6 bases clipped from V and 0 bases from J, the junction kept 10 bases outside the gene matches. The CDR3 loop reads CASSPEGGGSSYNEQFF. CDR3 DNA sequence: TGTGCCAGCAGTCCGGAGGGCGGGGGGAGCTCCTACAATGAGCAGTTCTTC.

On this clone: Mismatch with germline at one junction end may stem from a read error. This CDR3 is also generated by other DNA sequences in the sample. The CDR3 nucleotides read TGCGCCAGCAGCTTCCAGGGAGGGGTCTTTGCTTTCTTT. Protein: CASSFQGGVFAFF. The V gene is TRBV7-8, the J gene TRBJ1-1, with a weak D call TRBD1 (5 bases). Germline CDR1 is SGHVS and CDR2 is FQNEAQ. The CDR3 contains 13 residues.

The genes are TRBV5-1 and TRBJ1-2; a possible D gene is TRBD1 (5 bases). The CDR3 contains 15 residues. V was clipped by 4 bases and J by 1 base, with 14 bases between them. Germline V gene data show CDR1 as SGHRS and CDR2 as YFSETQ. The CDR3, as DNA: TGCGCCAGCAGCGCCGGGGGATTTCGTAACTATGGCTACACCTTC. Protein product: CASSAGGFRNYGYTF.

On this clone: At one end the junction does not follow the germline gene, possibly because of a read error. This sequence joins TRBV7-9 and TRBJ1-4; TRBD1 might be the D (6 bases). Germline V gene sequence: CDR1 SEHNR, CDR2 FQNEAQ (reference sequence). CDR3 length: 14 amino acids. CDR3 DNA sequence: TGTTCCAGCAGCCACGACAGGATGACAGAAAAACTGTTTTTT. Translated, it gives CSSSHDRMTEKLFF.

CDR3 sequence: CASSFDLIIGNEQFF. The CDR3 DNA reads as TGTGCCAGCAGTTTCGACTTGATAATCGGCAATGAGCAGTTCTTC. The chain is built from TRBV5-6 and TRBJ2-1, with D unresolved. V lost 5 bases to trimming and J lost 6 bases, with 18 bases between them. There are 15 residues in the CDR3. Per the germline V gene, CDR1 is SGHDT and CDR2 is YYEEEE. Full variable domain (outside the CDR3, taken from reference TRBV5-6 and TRBJ2-1): DAGVTQSPTHLIKTRGQQVTLRCSPKSGHDTVSWYQQALGQGPQFIFQYYEEEERQRGNFPDRFSGHQFPNYSSELNVNALLLGDSALYLCASSFDLIIGNEQFFGPGTRLTVL.

The V and J genes are TRBV11-2 and TRBJ2-4; possible D gene TRBD1, 5 bases. Between the trimmed V and J ends, which lost 6 bases and 3 bases, there was a span of 15 bases. In germline, CDR1 is SGHAT, CDR2 FQNNGV. The CDR3 has 15 residues. The CDR3 DNA follows: TGTGCCAGCAGGTCAGGCTTAAGGGGCAAAAACATTCAGTACTTC. Its translation: CASRSGLRGKNIQYF.

V and J are TRBV2 and TRBJ1-1, with TRBD1 identical over 7 bases. The CDR3 consists of 13 residues. Trimming took 6 bases from V and 4 from J; bases not matched to a gene: 5. Germline CDR1 reads SNHLY; CDR2 reads FYNNEI. The CDR3 sequence is CASSRQGSTEAFF. The CDR3 DNA sequence: TGTGCCAGCAGCCGACAGGGTTCCACTGAAGCTTTCTTT.

This chain uses TRBV5-1 with TRBJ1-1; TRBD1 might be the D (6 bases). Trimming cost V 3 bases and J 1 base, with 25 bases left between them. The CDR3 is 19 residues long. In germline, CDR1 is SGHRS, CDR2 YFSETQ. As DNA, the CDR3 is TGCGCCAGCAGCTGGAACCACAGGGTATTATCGGGAAAGAACACTGAAGCTTTCTTT. It is translated as CASSWNHRVLSGKNTEAFF.

Here the CDR3 DNA reads TGTGCCAGCAGCCTGGGTAGCGGAGTTTACAATGAGCAGTTCTTC. Protein: CASSLGSGVYNEQFF. The chain employs TRBV13 and TRBJ2-1; tentatively, D is TRBD2 (6 bases). The CDR3 has 15 residues. Germline V gene lookup returns CDR1 PRHDT and CDR2 FYEKMQ (reference sequence). The ends were cut back, 5 bases at V and 4 bases at J, with 15 bases in the middle.

The CDR3 reads CASSLVAANYGYTF. The CDR3 region has the DNA TGTGCCAGCAGCTTAGTAGCGGCTAACTATGGCTACACCTTC. The chain carries TRBV7-2 and TRBJ1-2; no reliable D call. The V end lost 1 base, the J end lost 0 bases, and 6 bases lay between the germline ends. The CDR3 runs 14 residues. The germline V gene encodes CDR1 SGHTA and CDR2 FQGNSA.

Comments on this clone: In the same sample, other DNA sequences code for this CDR3. The genes are TRBV5-1 and TRBJ2-3, with TRBD2 identical over 9 bases. Losses at the gene ends were 0 bases for V and 1 base for J; bases not matched to a gene: 3. This CDR3 region has 16 residues. Germline CDR1 SGHRS, CDR2 YFSETQ. The CDR3 spells CASSLGTSGRTDTQYF. Here the CDR3 DNA reads TGCGCCAGCAGCTTGGGTACTAGCGGGCGCACAGATACGCAGTATTTT.

The chain has TRBV28 and TRBJ2-3, with TRBD2 identical over 7 bases. The CDR3 is 16 amino acids. After removal of 4 bases from V and 3 bases from J, the junction contained 10 bases not matched to a gene. Germline-derived CDR1 and CDR2 are MDHEN and SYDVKM. The chain's CDR3 is CASSSLAGEWTDTQYF. CDR3 sequence (DNA): TGTGCCAGCAGTTCTCTTGCGGGGGAGTGGACAGATACGCAGTATTTT.

The J gene is TRBJ2-6, the V gene TRBV27, with D perhaps matching TRBD2 (5 bases). This CDR3 contains 15 residues. The ends were cut back, 11 bases at V and 0 bases at J, with 14 bases in the middle. Germline V gene data show CDR1 as MNHEY and CDR2 as SMNVEV (reference sequence). The DNA of the CDR3 is TGTGCCGCAGGCGGGTCTAGCTCTGGGGCCAACGTCCTGACTTTC. As protein: CAAGGSSSGANVLTF.

The V call is TRBV7-9, the J call TRBJ1-3; no firm D call. Germline loops: CDR1 SEHNR, CDR2 FQNEAQ (reference sequence). V gave up 2 bases and J gave up 3 bases, with 14 bases separating them. The CDR3 has 16 amino acids. The CDR3: CASSLMSRSFGNTIYF. Written as DNA, the CDR3 is TGTGCCAGCAGCTTAATGAGCAGGTCCTTTGGAAACACCATATATTTT.

The chain uses TRBV11-1 and TRBJ1-2; D is possibly TRBD1 (6 bases). Germline CDR1 reads SGHAT; CDR2 reads FQDESV (reference sequence). The CDR3 is made up of 17 amino acids. The germline V and J ends were trimmed by 1 base and 1 base, with 16 bases remaining between them. The CDR3 region has the DNA TGTGCCAGCAGCTTAGGATCGACAGGATTATTTAACTATGGCTACACCTTC. Translated: CASSLGSTGLFNYGYTF.

This rearrangement joins TRBV7-9 to TRBJ2-6; TRBD1 matches 7 bases. CDR3 length: 17 residues. In germline, CDR1 is SEHNR, CDR2 FQNEAQ (reference sequence). The trim removed 0 bases at V and 4 bases at J, leaving 6 bases unmatched. Here the CDR3 reads CASSLATGTSGANVLTF. CDR3 nucleotide sequence: TGTGCCAGCAGCTTAGCGACAGGGACGTCAGGGGCCAACGTCCTGACTTTC.

The chain uses TRBV4-2 and TRBJ1-1; TRBD1 agrees at 7 bases. In germline, CDR1 is LGHNA, CDR2 YNFKEQ. CDR3 length equals 14 residues. The trim removed 5 bases at V and 2 bases at J, leaving 5 bases unmatched. CDR3 protein: CASSTQGGNTEAFF. DNA for the CDR3: TGTGCCAGCAGCACGCAGGGGGGCAACACTGAAGCTTTCTTT.

The chain joins TRBV5-1 to TRBJ2-6; 8 bases align to TRBD1. This CDR3 is built from 17 residues. V lost 0 bases, J lost 6 bases, and 8 bases stayed unmatched. Per germline, CDR1 SGHRS and CDR2 YFSETQ. CDR3 nucleotides: TGCGCCAGCAGCTTGGTGGCAGGGGGCGGTATGGCCAACGTCCTGACTTTC. This translates into CASSLVAGGGMANVLTF.

The gene calls are TRBV28 and TRBJ2-7; 9 nucleotides line up with TRBD1. Germline CDR1 is MDHEN and CDR2 is SYDVKM. CDR3 size: 15 residues. Germline trimming cut 5 bases from V and 4 bases from J; bases unmatched to any gene: 9. The CDR3 DNA is TGTGCCAGCAGTCCCCGGGACAGGGCTTTATACGAGCAGTACTTC. Translated: CASSPRDRALYEQYF. The full variable domain, completed using reference TRBV28 and TRBJ2-7, is DVKVTQSSRYLVKRTGEKVFLECVQDMDHENMFWYRQDPGLGLRLIYFSYDVKMKEKGDIPEGYSVSREKKERFSLILESASTNQTSMYLCASSPRDRALYEQYFGPGTRLTVT.